This T cell receptor (beta chain) was documented in a study of beta chain features in type 1 diabetes (dated by TCRdb to about 2018). For context, the study as a whole: No differences in mean age, gender distribution, total cell number or subset yield were found between patients and healthy donors. Naive and central memory subsets were obtained from all 30 or so donors, but regulatory and stem cell-like memory subsets were isolated from only 8 patients and roughly eight healthy donors. A total of approximately 110,000,000 sorted cells were examined across all samples, and a strong correlation was observed between cell number per subset and RNA yield. In the study, TCRB repertoires of sorted circulating CD4+ T cell subsets from recently diagnosed type 1 diabetes patients were compared with those of matched healthy donors. Results and caveats for the whole study, not just this receptor: Patients with type 1 diabetes made fewer insertions and deleted more nucleotides at VDJ recombination sites, implying thymic rearrangement abnormalities. Naive, central memory and regulatory TCRB repertoires appeared to be more similar among patients than among healthy donors. Because the HLA sub-analyses included only small numbers of individuals, any influence of HLA type on TCRB rearrangement was left unresolved. Shorter templates might be favored by PCR, yet because patient and control samples were amplified and corrected together, any such skew would affect both groups equally. Because cDNA was sequenced instead of genomic DNA, highly expressing activated cells could be over-represented, though the groups showed no difference in activation or CD3 levels. In all four CD4+ subsets, TCRB CDR3 length was moderately but significantly shorter in type 1 diabetes patients.

V is trimmed back by 0 bases and J by 6 bases, and the junction contains 2 bases that no gene match accounts for. Via the germline V gene, CDR1 is SGHRS and CDR2 YFSETQ. Reading from cysteine to phenylalanine, the CDR3 counts 13 amino acids. The entry retains the CDR3 DNA only, 39 bases that are in frame from base 1. The entire isolated RNA was reverse transcribed using the High Capacity cDNA Reverse Transcription Kit, and thus expressed TCRB transcripts were sequenced. Deep immunoSEQ sequencing was applied to naive, central memory and regulatory T cell samples, giving an average of about 3.57 million total reads per sample. Sorted cells were lysed in RLT buffer and RNA was extracted with DNase-treated RNeasy Micro or Mini kits, depending on cell number. Each cell subset was processed on its own to prevent cross-contamination, while patient and healthy donor samples were processed together. TCRB sequences were amplified from cDNA with the immunoSEQ multiplex PCR, producing 87-bp fragments spanning the CDR3 region. Sequencing of the amplicons was performed on the Illumina HiSeq platform. On the authors' methods: PCR bias was computationally corrected using synthetic template baselines, reads within Hamming distance 2 were collapsed, and singletons that could not be merged were discarded. By aligning reads against IMGT, V, D and J genes, CDR3 length, and insertions or deletions at six rearrangement sites were assigned. Within each subset, clonotype counts were normalized to the number of sorted cells before true diversity and Gini coefficients were calculated with the tcR R package. The overlap coefficient, calculated on TCRB nucleotide sequences, was used to quantify repertoire sharing. Out-of-frame TCRB sequences from naive cells were analyzed as a proxy for the pre-selection repertoire. The clones in this table, taken by TCRdb from immuneACCESS, are in-frame only. Not every clone is retained; where verified, under half of the shortfall comes from an unresolved V gene, and the cause of the rest is unknown. V, J and clone size are taken as reported in that table, and D and trimming were inferred from the DNA itself. This sample comprises about 250,000 clones, 13% to 15% of them detected only once. The top ten clonotypes cover more than 0.02% of the sample.

Each donor gave one peripheral blood draw, averaging approximately 120 mL, which was collected into heparinised tubes. Using a panel that included CD45RO, CCR7, CD25, CD127, CD95 and CD27, naive, central memory, regulatory and stem cell-like memory CD4+ T cells were sorted on a BD FACSAria II. All sorted populations exceeded 95% purity. PBMCs were isolated right away by Lymphoprep density gradient centrifugation and were stained directly, without culture. To minimize batch effects, samples were stained and sorted in pairs, one healthy donor with one patient per experiment. For this clone: Its antigen is currently not known. Per-base qualities were not stored, and no clone one base away is much larger. Other DNA sequences in the sample encode the same CDR3.

Input material: naive CD4+ T cells from blood. The sample's cell subset or site label, in plain terms: true naive CD4+ T cells. The chain links TRBV5-1 with TRBJ1-2; the junction holds 7 bases that match TRBD1. The receptor was isolated from a woman aged 35 to 49 in good health. The DNA is as follows: TGCGCCAGCAGCTTGGCAGGGGGAGATGGCTACACCTTC. This is translated as CASSLAGGDGYTF.